One TCR beta chain is described in this entry. This clone has a handful of counts. Its antigen remains unidentified. It has no much larger one-base neighbor in the sample; base qualities were not kept. These data are taken from a study of beta chain features in type 1 diabetes listed by TCRdb under 2018. With regard to the full study: No differences in mean age, gender distribution, total cell number or subset yield were found between patients and healthy donors. Across all samples, 107,917,701 sorted cells were examined, and cell number per subset correlated strongly with RNA yield. Naive and central memory subsets were obtained from all 30 or so donors, but regulatory and stem cell-like memory subsets were isolated from only 8 patients and roughly 8 healthy donors. The study compared TCRB repertoires of sorted circulating CD4+ T cell subsets between recently diagnosed type 1 diabetes patients and matched healthy donors.

The High Capacity cDNA Reverse Transcription Kit was used to reverse transcribe all of the isolated RNA, meaning that expressed TCRB transcripts were what got sequenced. Deep immunoSEQ sequencing was applied to naive, central memory and regulatory T cell samples, giving an average of roughly 3.6 million total reads per sample. Sorted cells were lysed in RLT buffer and RNA was extracted with DNase-treated RNeasy Micro or Mini kits, depending on cell number. To prevent cross-contamination, each cell subset was processed individually, whereas patient and healthy donor samples were processed jointly. The immunoSEQ multiplex PCR was used to amplify TCRB sequences from cDNA, generating 87-bp fragments that spanned the CDR3 region. Sequencing of the amplicons was performed on the Illumina HiSeq platform. The study's processing was this. Synthetic template baselines were used to correct PCR bias computationally, reads within Hamming distance 2 were collapsed together, and singletons that could not be merged were discarded. Reads were aligned against IMGT to assign V, D and J genes, CDR3 length and insertions or deletions at six rearrangement sites. Clonotype counts were normalized to sorted cell number within each subset before computing true diversity and Gini coefficients with the tcR R package. The overlap coefficient, calculated on TCRB nucleotide sequences, was used to quantify repertoire sharing. What TCRdb holds here is the immuneACCESS table cut down to in-frame rearrangements. Part of the clones is not present; checked against another copy, under half of the missing clones reflect an unresolved V gene, and the others are unexplained. From that table come the V and J calls and clone size; the DNA was used to work out D and trimming. The table for this sample lists 150,000 or so clones; about 8.3% of them were counted only once. The top ten constitute more than 0.5% of the sample.

Study-level results and caveats: Because cDNA rather than genomic DNA was sequenced, highly expressing activated cells could have been over-represented, although no difference in activation and CD3 levels was found between groups. Shorter templates might be favored by PCR, yet because patient and control samples were amplified and corrected together, any such skew would affect both groups equally. At VDJ recombination sites, type 1 diabetes patients had fewer insertions and more deleted nucleotides, which implies abnormalities in thymic rearrangement. Type 1 diabetes patients showed a moderate but significant shortening of TCRB CDR3 length in all four CD4+ subsets. Naive, central memory and regulatory TCRB repertoires appeared to be more alike among patients than among healthy donors. Because the HLA sub-analyses included only small numbers of individuals, any influence of HLA type on TCRB rearrangement was left unresolved.

Spanning cysteine to phenylalanine, the CDR3 consists of 15 amino acids. Here the CDR3 DNA is all that survives: 45 bases in frame from base 1. Each donor gave one peripheral blood draw, approximately 110 mL on average, collected into heparinised tubes. Naive, central memory, regulatory and stem cell-like memory CD4+ T cells were sorted on a BD FACSAria II using a panel including CD45RO, CCR7, CD25, CD127, CD95 and CD27. A purity above 95% was achieved for all sorted populations. Right away, PBMCs were isolated by Lymphoprep density gradient centrifugation and were stained directly, with no culture step. So that batch effects would be minimized, each experiment stained and sorted samples in pairs, pairing one healthy donor with one patient.

The sequenced sample was central memory CD4+ T cells from blood. The rearrangement combines TRBV1 with TRBJ2-3; the table's D call TRBD2 went unverified against the DNA. TRBV1 is a recognized pseudogene. The source is a woman aged 18-29 years with type 1 diabetes. The nucleotide sequence reads TGCACCAGCAGCCAAGAAATGGAGGCCACAGATACGCAGTATTTT. This translates into CTSSQEMEATDTQYF.